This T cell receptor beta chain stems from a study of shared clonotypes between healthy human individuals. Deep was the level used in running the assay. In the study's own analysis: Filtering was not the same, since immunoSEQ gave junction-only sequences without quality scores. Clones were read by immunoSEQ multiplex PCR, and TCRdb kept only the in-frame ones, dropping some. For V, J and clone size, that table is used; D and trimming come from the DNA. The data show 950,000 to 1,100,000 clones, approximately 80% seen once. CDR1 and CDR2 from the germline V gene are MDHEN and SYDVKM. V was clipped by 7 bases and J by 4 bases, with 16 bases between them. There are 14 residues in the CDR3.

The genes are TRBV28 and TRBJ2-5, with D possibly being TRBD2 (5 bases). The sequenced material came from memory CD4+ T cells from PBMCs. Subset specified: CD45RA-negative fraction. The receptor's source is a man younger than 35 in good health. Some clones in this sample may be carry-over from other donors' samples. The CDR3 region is CASNPALARETQYF. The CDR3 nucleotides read TGTGCCAGCAACCCGGCTCTAGCAAGAGAGACCCAGTACTTC.